The clone carrying this T cell receptor (beta chain) was observed at least ten times. From the 5' RACE reads, TCRdb called clonotypes with MiXCR, one entry per CDR3 protein. The sample yields about 580,000 distinct CDR3 sequences, about 17% seen once. The CDR3 length is 12 residues. V lost 4 bases, J lost 8 bases, and 9 bases lay in between. CDR1 is KGHSH, CDR2 LQKENI, per germline. This sample is drawn from a study of T cells after yellow fever vaccination. This clonotype originated in a man between 18 and 35 years old who received the YFV17D yellow fever vaccine. V usage is TRBV18 and J usage is TRBJ2-1; no definite D call. Sequencing was performed on PBMCs, taken about 5 days after the first yellow fever vaccination. The CDR3 region is CASSLQWDEQFF. The CDR3 DNA reads TGTGCCAGCTCACTCCAGTGGGATGAGCAGTTCTTC. Full variable domain (outside the CDR3, taken from reference TRBV18 and TRBJ2-1): NAGVMQNPRHLVRRRGQEARLRCSPMKGHSHVYWYRQLPEEGLKFMVYLQKENIIDESGMPKERFSAEFPKEGPSILRIQQVVRGDSAAYFCASSLQWDEQFFGPGTRLTVL.